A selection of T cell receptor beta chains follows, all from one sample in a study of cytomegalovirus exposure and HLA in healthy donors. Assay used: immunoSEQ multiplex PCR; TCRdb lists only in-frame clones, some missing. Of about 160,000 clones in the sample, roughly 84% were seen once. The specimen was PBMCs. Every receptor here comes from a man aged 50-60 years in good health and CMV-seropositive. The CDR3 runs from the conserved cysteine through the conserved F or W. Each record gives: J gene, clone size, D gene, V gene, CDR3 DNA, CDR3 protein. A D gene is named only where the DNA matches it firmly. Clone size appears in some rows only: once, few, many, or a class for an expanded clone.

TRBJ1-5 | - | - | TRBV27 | TGTGCCAGCAGTTTCCGGCAGGATAGTTCGGCCCAGCATTTT | CASSFRQDSSAQHF
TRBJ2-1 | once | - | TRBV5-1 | TGCGCCAGCAGCTTGGGGACAGATTACAATGAGCAGTTCTTC | CASSLGTDYNEQFF
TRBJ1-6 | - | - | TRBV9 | TGTGCCAGCAGGCCGACAGTGGTTTCCATTCTTCTCCACTTT | CASRPTVVSILLHF
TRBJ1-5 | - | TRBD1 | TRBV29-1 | TGCAGCGTGGGACAGGGGATGGGACAGCCCCAGCATTTT | CSVGQGMGQPQHF
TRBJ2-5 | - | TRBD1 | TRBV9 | TGTGCCAGCAGCGCTAGGGACAGGAAAGAGACCCAGTACTTC | CASSARDRKETQYF
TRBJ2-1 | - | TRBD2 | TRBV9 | TGTGCCAGCAGTGTGAGCGGGAGCTCCTACAATGAGCAGTTCTTC | CASSVSGSSYNEQFF
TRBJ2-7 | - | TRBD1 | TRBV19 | TGTGCCAGTAGTATTTCGACAGGGGCTGGCGAGCAGTACTTC | CASSISTGAGEQYF
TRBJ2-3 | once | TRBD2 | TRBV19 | TGTGCCAGTAGCAAAAGGGCACCGACTAGCGGATATAGCACAGATACGCAGTATTTT | CASSKRAPTSGYSTDTQYF
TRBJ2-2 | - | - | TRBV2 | TGTGCCAGCAGTGTGTCGGGGGAAAGGAGCGGGGAGCTGTTTTTT | CASSVSGERSGELFF
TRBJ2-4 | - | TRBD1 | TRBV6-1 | TGTGCCAGCAGTGACTTCCTCCCGGGACAGAAAAACATTCAGTACTTC | CASSDFLPGQKNIQYF
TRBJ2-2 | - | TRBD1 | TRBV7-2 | TGTGCCAGCAGCCGACAGGGTCGAAGGACCGGGGAGCTGTTTTTT | CASSRQGRRTGELFF
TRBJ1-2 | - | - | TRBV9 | TGTGCCAGCAGCGTAGACCCTGGGAGAACCAGTGGCTACACCTTC | CASSVDPGRTSGYTF
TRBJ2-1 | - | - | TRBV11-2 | TGTGCCAGCAGCTTAGCCCCTACTAGTCTTGAGCAGTTCTTC | CASSLAPTSLEQFF
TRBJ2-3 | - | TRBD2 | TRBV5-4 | TGTGCCAGCAGCACATCGGCGGGGGGCACAGATACGCAGTATTTT | CASSTSAGGTDTQYF
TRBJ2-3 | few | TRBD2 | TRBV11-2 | TGTGCCAGCAGCTTAGTCGGGGGGGGTAGCACAGATACGCAGTATTTT | CASSLVGGGSTDTQYF
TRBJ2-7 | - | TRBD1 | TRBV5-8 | TGTGCCAGCAGCCCCAGGGGACAGGGGGTAGGAGAGCAGTACTTC | CASSPRGQGVGEQYF
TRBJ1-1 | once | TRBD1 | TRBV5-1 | TGCGCCAACAGCCTCCGGGACAGGGGGCACACTGAAGCTTTCTTT | CANSLRDRGHTEAFF
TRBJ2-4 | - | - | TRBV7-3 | TGTGCCAGCAGCCGAGGGTATGGCAGTGAAAACATTCAGTACTTC | CASSRGYGSENIQYF
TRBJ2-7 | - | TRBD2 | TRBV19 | TGTGCCAGTAGTTGGGCTAGCGGGGACTACGAGCAGTACTTC | CASSWASGDYEQYF
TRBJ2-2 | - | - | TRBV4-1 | TGCGCCAGCAGCCAAGATGACAGGAACACCGGGGAGCTGTTTTTT | CASSQDDRNTGELFF
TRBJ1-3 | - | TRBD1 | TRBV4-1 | TGCGCCAGCAGCCGCCGAGAAACAGGGGCTTTAACTGGAAACACCATATATTTT | CASSRRETGALTGNTIYF
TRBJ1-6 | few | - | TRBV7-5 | TGTGCCAGAAGCACAAAGACCGACAGGGTAGATAATTCACCCCTCCACTTT | CARSTKTDRVDNSPLHF
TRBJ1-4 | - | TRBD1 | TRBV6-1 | TGTGCCAGCAGTGGACAGAGGGGACAGGGAAGTGAAAAACTGTTTTTT | CASSGQRGQGSEKLFF
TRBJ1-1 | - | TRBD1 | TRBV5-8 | TGTGCCAGCAGTACAGGGGCGCTTGTAGCTTTCTTT | CASSTGALVAFF
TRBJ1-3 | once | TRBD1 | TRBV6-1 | TGTGCCAGCAGTGAAAGGGACAGGGGGGCCTCTGGAAACACCATATATTTT | CASSERDRGASGNTIYF
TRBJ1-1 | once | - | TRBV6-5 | TGTGCCAGCAGTGGGGTGGGGGGGTTGGGCACTGAAGCTTTCTTT | CASSGVGGLGTEAFF
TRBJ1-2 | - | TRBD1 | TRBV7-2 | TGTGCCAGCAGCTTTTCGGCCAGGGGGCAATATGGCTACACCTTC | CASSFSARGQYGYTF
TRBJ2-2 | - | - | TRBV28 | TGTGCCACCTCCACCGGGGAGCTGTTTTTT | CATSTGELFF
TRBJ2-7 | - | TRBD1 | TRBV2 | TGTGCCAGCAGTGAGGGACAGCCTTACGAGCAGTACTTC | CASSEGQPYEQYF
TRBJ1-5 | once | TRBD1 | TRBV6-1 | TGTGCCAGCAGTCGTGGACAGGGTGGAAATCAGCCCCAGCATTTT | CASSRGQGGNQPQHF
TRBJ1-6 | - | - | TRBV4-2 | TGTGCCAGCAGCCAAGATGAGGTGGAGGATAATTCACCCCTCCACTTT | CASSQDEVEDNSPLHF
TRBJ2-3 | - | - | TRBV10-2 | TGCGCCAGCAGTGAGAAGCAGCAGTATTTT | CASSEKQQYF
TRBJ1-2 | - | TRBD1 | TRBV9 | TGTGCCAGCAGCCCGGACAGGGCGTATGGCTACACCTTC | CASSPDRAYGYTF
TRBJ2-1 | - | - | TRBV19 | TGTGCCAGCCTTTCCGGCGGGTCCTACAATGAGCAGTTCTTC | CASLSGGSYNEQFF
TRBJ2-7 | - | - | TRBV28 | TGTGCCAGCAGTCCCATGGCCACCTACGAGCAGTACTTC | CASSPMATYEQYF